This TCR beta chain stems from a study of blood T cell repertoires in COVID-19. Background on the study: Whether acute or convalescent, the COVID-19 samples came from the United States, Italy and Spain.

Seattle-derived patients entered the study during active infection and were followed longitudinally. In the original analysis: The assay estimated nucleated cells by amplifying reference gene primers. Using immunoSEQ multiplex PCR, the repertoire was profiled, and TCRdb retains in-frame clones only, with some absent. V and J calls and clone size follow that table, whereas D and trimming were derived from the DNA. The data hold 50,000 to 65,000 clones, with 75% to 90% observed a single time. The CDR3 is 18 amino acids. V was clipped by 0 bases and J by 0 bases, with 21 bases between them. Looked up from germline, CDR1 is GTSNPN and CDR2 is SVGIG (reference sequence).

V is TRBV30 and J is TRBJ2-7, with D possibly matching TRBD2 (6 bases). The sample consisted of peripheral blood. The clonotype was recovered from a woman of 80 years or more with COVID-19, enrolled during active disease. For the CDR3, the DNA is TGTGCCTGGAGTGTAGCTGGTTCTGGCGGGGCGAGCTCCTACGAGCAGTACTTC. Protein sequence: CAWSVAGSGGASSYEQYF.